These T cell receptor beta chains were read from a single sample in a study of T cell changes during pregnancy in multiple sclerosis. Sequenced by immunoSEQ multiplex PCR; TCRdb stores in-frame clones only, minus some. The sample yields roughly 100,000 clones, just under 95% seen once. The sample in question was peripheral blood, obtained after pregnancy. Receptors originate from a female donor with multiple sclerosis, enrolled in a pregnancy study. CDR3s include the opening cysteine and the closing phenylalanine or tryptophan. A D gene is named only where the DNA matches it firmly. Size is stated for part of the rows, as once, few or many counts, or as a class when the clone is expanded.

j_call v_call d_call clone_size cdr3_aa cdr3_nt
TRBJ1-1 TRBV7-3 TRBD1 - CASSSKQGRNTEAFF TGTGCCAGCAGCTCCAAACAGGGGCGCAACACTGAAGCTTTCTTT
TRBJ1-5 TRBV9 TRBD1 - CASSRGQAFNQPQHF TGTGCCAGCAGCCGCGGACAGGCTTTCAATCAGCCCCAGCATTTT
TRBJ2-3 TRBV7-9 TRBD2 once CASSELAGGSISTDTQYF TGTGCCAGCAGCGAGCTAGCGGGAGGCTCGATAAGCACAGATACGCAGTATTTT
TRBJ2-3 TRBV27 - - CASSLGGKGYTQYF TGTGCCAGCAGTTTAGGCGGGAAAGGGTATACGCAGTATTTT
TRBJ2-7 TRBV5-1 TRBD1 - CASSRNRDRVYEQYF TGCGCCAGCAGCAGGAACCGGGACAGGGTCTACGAGCAGTACTTC
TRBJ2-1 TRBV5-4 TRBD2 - CASSLVGGGNEQFF TGTGCCAGCAGCTTGGTTGGGGGGGGAAATGAGCAGTTCTTC
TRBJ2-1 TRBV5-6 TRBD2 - CASSLASGSSYNEQFF TGTGCCAGCAGCTTGGCTAGCGGGAGCTCCTACAATGAGCAGTTCTTC
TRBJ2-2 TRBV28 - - CASSFSGSGELFF TGTGCCAGCAGTTTTTCAGGGTCCGGGGAGCTGTTTTTT
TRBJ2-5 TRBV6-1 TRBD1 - CASRDRGLETQYF TGTGCCAGCAGGGACAGGGGGCTAGAGACCCAGTACTTC
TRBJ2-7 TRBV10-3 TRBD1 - CAITGGDRTPYEQYF TGTGCCATCACCGGCGGGGACAGGACCCCCTACGAGCAGTACTTC
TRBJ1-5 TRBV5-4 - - CASSLRGSNQPQHF TGTGCCAGCAGCCTCCGGGGTAGCAATCAGCCCCAGCATTTT
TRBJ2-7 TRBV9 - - CASSGRDPGHEQYF TGTGCCAGCAGCGGGAGGGACCCGGGCCACGAGCAGTACTTC
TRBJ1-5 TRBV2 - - CASSDSWGRGAQHF TGTGCCAGCAGTGATTCGTGGGGGAGGGGGGCCCAGCATTTT
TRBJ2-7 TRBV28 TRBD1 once CASSSGTGGAYEQYF TGTGCCAGCAGTTCCGGGACAGGGGGGGCCTACGAGCAGTACTTC
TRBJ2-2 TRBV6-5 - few CASSPRGLGSGELFF TGTGCCAGCAGCCCCCGCGGGTTGGGGTCCGGGGAGCTGTTTTTT
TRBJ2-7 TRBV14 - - CASSQDRAGLGEQYF TGTGCCAGCAGCCAAGATCGCGCAGGTCTGGGCGAGCAGTACTTC
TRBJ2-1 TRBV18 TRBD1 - CASSPWRTGDPEQFF TGTGCCAGCTCACCATGGAGGACAGGGGACCCTGAGCAGTTCTTC
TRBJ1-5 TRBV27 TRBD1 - CASSSDRDEPQHF TGTGCCAGCAGCTCCGACAGGGATGAGCCCCAGCATTTT
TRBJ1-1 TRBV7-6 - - CASSLAGDEAFF TGTGCCAGCAGCTTAGCAGGGGATGAAGCTTTCTTT
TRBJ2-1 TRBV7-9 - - CASSSRSGNEQFF TGTGCCAGCAGCTCCCGGTCCGGTAATGAGCAGTTCTTC
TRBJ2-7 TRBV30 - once CAWSVRQGMSEQYF TGTGCCTGGAGTGTACGCCAGGGTATGAGCGAGCAGTACTTC